This TCR beta chain was identified during a study of chemoradiotherapy in HPV16-positive cancers. Repertoires were sampled repeatedly during chemoradiotherapy. This clone appeared once. The repertoire was sequenced with immunoSEQ multiplex PCR; TCRdb's copy has only in-frame clones and lacks some. The data show approximately 19,000 clones, with around 87% seen just once and 2.3% held by the top ten. Germline CDR1 and CDR2: SQVTM and ANQGSEA. The CDR3 runs 14 residues. V was shortened by 3 bases and J by 5 bases, with 14 bases between the two germline ends. The sample here was blood, taken from a patient who underwent chemoradiotherapy. The origin of this receptor is a human donor with HPV-associated anogenital cancer. The chain is built from TRBV29-1 and TRBJ2-1; D is possibly TRBD2 (6 bases). The CDR3 loop reads CSVDLRGIHNEQFF. The DNA for the CDR3 is TGCAGCGTTGATTTGCGGGGAATTCACAATGAGCAGTTCTTC.